The rows below give T cell receptor beta chains drawn from one sample of a study of CD8+ T cells in alopecia areata. Generated by immunoSEQ multiplex PCR, the TCRdb table keeps only in-frame clones and is missing some. The sample lists under 350,000 clones; more than 45% were seen once. Source: CD4+ T cells sorted from blood, taken at week 24, from a patient treated with tofacitinib. These receptors were collected from a human donor with alopecia areata. Each CDR3 is given with its conserved first and last residue. A D gene is named only where the DNA matches it firmly. Clone size is given for some rows only: seen once, a few or many times, or a class if the clone is expanded.

V	J	size	D	DNA	CDR3
TRBV6-5	TRBJ2-5	.	.	TGTGCCAGCATGAGGGCTCAAGAGACCCAGTACTTC	CASMRAQETQYF
TRBV2	TRBJ1-5	.	TRBD1	TGTGCCAGCAGTGAAACCGACAGGGTGCGCAATCAGCCCCAGCATTTT	CASSETDRVRNQPQHF
TRBV4-2	TRBJ2-3	few	.	TGTGCCAGCAGCCAAACAGGGACAGATACGCAGTATTTT	CASSQTGTDTQYF
TRBV5-1	TRBJ2-1	many	TRBD1	TGCGCCAGCAGCTTGAACAGGGGGACCTACAATGAGCAGTTCTTC	CASSLNRGTYNEQFF
TRBV29-1	TRBJ2-5	.	TRBD1	TGCAGCGTTGGCGGTGGTGGACAGGGGGAGACCCAGTACTTC	CSVGGGGQGETQYF
TRBV30	TRBJ1-2	.	.	TGTGCCTTCACGGCCCTCCGGGATGGCTACACCTTC	CAFTALRDGYTF
TRBV2	TRBJ2-3	.	.	TGTGCCAGCGGCGCGGCAGTCCACACAGATACGCAGTATTTT	CASGAAVHTDTQYF
TRBV7-9	TRBJ2-3	.	.	TGTGCCAGCAGCTTCCCAGGGGGGGATACGCAGTATTTT	CASSFPGGDTQYF
TRBV4-2	TRBJ2-3	.	TRBD2	TGTGCCAGCAGCCAACTAAGCGGGGGGTCCGATACGCAGTATTTT	CASSQLSGGSDTQYF
TRBV6-5	TRBJ2-7	few	TRBD1	TGTGCCAGCTCACAGAACAGGGGTGGCTACGAGCAGTACTTC	CASSQNRGGYEQYF
TRBV4-2	TRBJ2-5	.	TRBD2	TGTGCCAGCAGCCAAGAGACCCGGGGAGCGGGGGGATCGAAAGAGACCCAGTACTTC	CASSQETRGAGGSKETQYF
TRBV29-1	TRBJ1-4	.	.	TGCAGCGTTGAAGACCCCGGTCTAAGACTGTTTTTT	CSVEDPGLRLFF
TRBV28	TRBJ2-7	once	.	TGTGCCAGCAGTTTAGAATACGAGCAGTACTTC	CASSLEYEQYF
TRBV29-1	TRBJ1-2	few	TRBD1	TGCAGCGCCCGGGACAGGGGAAATAACTATGGCTACACCTTC	CSARDRGNNYGYTF
TRBV7-7	TRBJ2-1	.	TRBD2	TGTGCTAGCAGCTTAGCCGGCGGGGGGCTTAATGAGCAGTTCTTC	CASSLAGGGLNEQFF
TRBV30	TRBJ2-7	.	.	TGTGCCTGGAGCGGGGGACGGTCCGAGCAGTACTTC	CAWSGGRSEQYF
TRBV4-3	TRBJ1-2	.	.	TGCGCCAGCAGCCAAGACCCGGGTCGGAACGGCTACACCTTC	CASSQDPGRNGYTF
TRBV18	TRBJ2-5	.	.	TGTGCCAGCTCGAGACTTGGAAGAGAAGAGACCCAGTACTTC	CASSRLGREETQYF
TRBV9	TRBJ1-1	.	.	TGTGCCAGCTCCACGAGCGGGGGGCCGGGCACTGAAGCTTTCTTT	CASSTSGGPGTEAFF
TRBV5-1	TRBJ2-1	.	TRBD2	TGCGCCAGCAGCCAGGGACTAGCGGCCTACAATGAGCAGTTCTTC	CASSQGLAAYNEQFF
TRBV4-2	TRBJ1-2	.	TRBD1	TGTGCCAGCAGCCAAGATACCGGGACAGGGAACTATGGCTACACCTTC	CASSQDTGTGNYGYTF
TRBV5-1	TRBJ2-5	once	TRBD2	TGCGCCAGCAGCTTGAGTAGCGGGGGAGAGACCCAGTACTTC	CASSLSSGGETQYF
TRBV30	TRBJ2-7	.	.	TGTGCCTGGACTCCAAGGGGGTCCTCCTACGAGCAGTACTTC	CAWTPRGSSYEQYF
TRBV4-2	TRBJ1-6	.	.	TGTGCCAGCAGCCCCCGGGACGGAGGGCTAGATTCACCCCTCCACTTT	CASSPRDGGLDSPLHF
TRBV29-1	TRBJ2-4	.	.	TGCAGCGCCCGGGGGTGGCTCGCAGGCAAAAACATTCAGTACTTC	CSARGWLAGKNIQYF
TRBV5-6	TRBJ2-4	few	.	TGTGCCAGCAGCCCTCGGGTTGCCAAAAACATTCAGTACTTC	CASSPRVAKNIQYF
TRBV7-3	TRBJ2-3	.	.	TGTGCCAGCAGCTTAGGATCTAGGCAGGGCACAGATACGCAGTATTTT	CASSLGSRQGTDTQYF
TRBV6-6	TRBJ2-5	few	.	TGTGCCAGCAGTTACTCGAAGACCCAGTACTTC	CASSYSKTQYF
TRBV6-5	TRBJ2-3	.	TRBD1	TGTGCCATCAGTGTGGGGGACAGGGACACAGATACGCAGTATTTT	CAISVGDRDTDTQYF
TRBV5-1	TRBJ2-5	.	.	TGCGCCAGCAGCTTAGCACAGCTTCAAGAGACCCAGTACTTC	CASSLAQLQETQYF
TRBV5-4	TRBJ2-1	.	TRBD2	TGTGCCAGCGCCCTCGGGCGGGGGAATTACAATGAGCAGTTCTTC	CASALGRGNYNEQFF
TRBV23-1	TRBJ1-5	few	.	TGCGCCAGCAGTCAAACCGACAGGAGAATAGGTCAGCCCCAGCATTTT	CASSQTDRRIGQPQHF
TRBV30	TRBJ1-5	.	.	TGTGCCTGGAGTGTAAGGGACGATCAGCCCCAGCATTTT	CAWSVRDDQPQHF
TRBV28	TRBJ1-2	.	TRBD1	TGTGCCAGCAGTTTTTTCACGGGGACAGGTGGCTACACCTTC	CASSFFTGTGGYTF
TRBV5-1	TRBJ1-2	few	.	TGCGCCAGCAGCCCGGAGTCGACAGGCTATGGCTACACCTTC	CASSPESTGYGYTF
TRBV4-1	TRBJ2-1	.	.	TGCGCCAGCAGCCAAGAAGTACCTTCGGCGGGAAGCTCCTACAATGAGCAGTTCTTC	CASSQEVPSAGSSYNEQFF
TRBV28	TRBJ1-5	.	.	TGTGCCAGCAGTTTATGGGCAGGGGATAATAGCAATCAGCCCCAGCATTTT	CASSLWAGDNSNQPQHF
TRBV29-1	TRBJ1-1	few	TRBD1	TGCAGCGCCCGGGGACAGGGGAAGGAAGCTTTCTTT	CSARGQGKEAFF
TRBV2	TRBJ2-1	.	TRBD2	TGTGCCAGCAGTGCGGCAAGCGGGGGGAACAATGAGCAGTTCTTC	CASSAASGGNNEQFF
TRBV30	TRBJ2-3	.	.	TGTGCCTGGAGTCCCCAATCCGCAGCGCCCACAGATACGCAGTATTTT	CAWSPQSAAPTDTQYF
TRBV29-1	TRBJ1-6	few	TRBD1	TGCAGCGCTGGACAGGGGCGCGATTCACCCCTCCACTTT	CSAGQGRDSPLHF
TRBV9	TRBJ2-5	.	.	TGTGCCAGCAGCGTAGGCCTTGAAGAGACCCAGTACTTC	CASSVGLEETQYF
TRBV2	TRBJ2-1	few	TRBD1	TGTGCCAGCAGGGCCGGGACAGGGGAATTCAATGAGCAGTTCTTC	CASRAGTGEFNEQFF
TRBV7-9	TRBJ1-1	few	.	TGTGCCAGCAGCCTTAACGGACAGCCGAACACTGAAGCTTTCTTT	CASSLNGQPNTEAFF
TRBV9	TRBJ2-7	.	.	TGTGCCAGCAGCGTAGGACCCGGGGGAGCCTACGAGCAGTACTTC	CASSVGPGGAYEQYF
TRBV7-2	TRBJ1-5	.	.	TGTGCCAGCAGCTCCAGGGGTATGGCCGGGCAGCCCCAGCATTTT	CASSSRGMAGQPQHF
TRBV4-1	TRBJ2-1	.	.	TGCGCCAGCAGCCACCTCGGTCGGGGGCCTAAGTCGGAGCAGTTCTTC	CASSHLGRGPKSEQFF
TRBV6-5	TRBJ1-2	few	.	TGTGCCAGCAGGCCCACGGATCCCACGGGGGGCTACACCTTC	CASRPTDPTGGYTF
TRBV19	TRBJ1-1	few	TRBD1	TGTGCCAGTAGTATTGGGGGACAGACGAACGAGGAAGCTTTCTTT	CASSIGGQTNEEAFF
TRBV7-6	TRBJ2-5	few	.	TGTGCCAGCAAAGGACTGGGAGAGGAGACCCAGTACTTC	CASKGLGEETQYF
TRBV30	TRBJ1-6	.	.	TGTGCCTGGACTCCCGGGACAATTAGCTCCTATAATTCACCCCTCCACTTT	CAWTPGTISSYNSPLHF
TRBV7-9	TRBJ1-5	once	TRBD1	TGTGCCAGCAGCTGGACAGGGACGGGTCAGCCCCAGCATTTT	CASSWTGTGQPQHF
TRBV28	TRBJ1-1	.	TRBD1	TGTGCCAGCAGTCCCCTGGACAGGGTGAACACTGAAGCTTTCTTT	CASSPLDRVNTEAFF
TRBV6-5	TRBJ2-1	.	TRBD2	TGTGCCAGCAGGGAGCGGGGGGGTCGATTAAATGAGCAGTTCTTC	CASRERGGRLNEQFF
TRBV19	TRBJ2-5	.	.	TGTGCCAGTGCCGGGACGAAGGAGACCCAGTACTTC	CASAGTKETQYF
TRBV4-3	TRBJ1-5	few	.	TGCGCCAGCAGCCAAGATCATCGATCCAATCAGCCCCAGCATTTT	CASSQDHRSNQPQHF
TRBV10-3	TRBJ2-1	.	TRBD1	TGTGCCATCAGTGAGTTTAAGGGGCCAAGGGGGCATGAGCAGTTCTTC	CAISEFKGPRGHEQFF
TRBV7-2	TRBJ1-5	.	TRBD1	TGTGCCAGCAGCTTTACAGGGGATCAGCCCCAGCATTTT	CASSFTGDQPQHF
TRBV6-5	TRBJ2-3	.	.	TGTGCCAGCAGCCATTCAGATACGCAGTATTTT	CASSHSDTQYF